Sequencing of this T cell receptor beta chain was carried out in a study of cytomegalovirus exposure and HLA in healthy donors. Study background: Out of about 190 million T cells, an earlier analysis found fewer than 140 million unique TCR beta sequences in total. In an early release, HLA-typed donors contributed approximately 82 million unique TCR sequences. Findings of the study overall: The study flagged 150 to 200 TCR beta chains as cytomegalovirus-associated. Owing to their indistinguishability, certain V segments, notably TRBV6-2 and TRBV6-3, were excluded.

The CDR3 covers 12 residues. In germline, CDR1 is LNHDA, CDR2 SQIVND (reference sequence). Primers included in the PCR were 60 Vbeta and 13 Jbeta primers. Assay used: immunoSEQ multiplex PCR; TCRdb lists only in-frame clones, some missing. The sample has about 160,000 clones, more than 75% seen once. Of note for this clone: The target antigen is unknown.

The sequenced sample consisted of PBMCs. The chain couples TRBV19 to TRBJ2-1; 10 bases fit TRBD2. The clonotype comes from a man aged 18 to 29 in good health and CMV-seropositive. CDR3: CAASGGLNEQFF. The CDR3 bases are TGTGCTGCTAGCGGGGGTCTCAATGAGCAGTTCTTC. The full variable domain, rest sourced from reference TRBV19 and TRBJ2-1, is DGGITQSPKYLFRKEGQNVTLSCEQNLNHDAMYWYRQDPGQGLRLIYYSQIVNDFQKGDIAEGYSVSREKKESFPLTVTSAQKNPTAFYLCAASGGLNEQFFGPGTRLTVL.